These 5 T cell receptor beta chains were sequenced from one sample in a study of control samples from healthy donors and cancer patients. Some clones are missing from TCRdb's copy, which holds only in-frame ones; the method was immunoSEQ multiplex PCR. The data show roughly 180,000 clones, roughly 93% seen once. The specimen was blood. Receptors were obtained from a woman aged 55-69 years in good health.

J is TRBJ1-1 and V is TRBV7-9; tentatively, D is TRBD1 (5 bases). The V gene lost 5 bases and the J gene lost 3 bases, with 13 bases spanning the gap. The length of the CDR3 is 14 residues. Per the germline V gene, CDR1 is SEHNR and CDR2 is FQNEAQ (reference sequence). This CDR3 is CASSRGNRDTEAFF. In DNA, the CDR3 is TGTGCCAGCAGCAGGGGAAATCGGGACACTGAAGCTTTCTTT.

The J gene is TRBJ2-5, the V gene TRBV4-1, with D possibly TRBD2 on 6 matching bases. Germline loops: CDR1 MGHRA, CDR2 YSYEKL. The V end lost 3 bases, the J end lost 5 bases, and 16 bases lay between the germline ends. This CDR3 region has 15 residues. This chain's CDR3 is CASSHTFSGWETQYF. The CDR3 nucleotides read TGCGCCAGCAGCCACACTTTTAGCGGCTGGGAGACCCAGTACTTC.

A few counts support this clone. The chain carries TRBV7-9 and TRBJ2-7; D tentatively fits TRBD1 or TRBD2 (6 bases each). CDR3 length: 13 amino acids. Trimming removed 11 bases at V and 1 base at J, with 15 bases between. Germline CDR1 reads SEHNR; CDR2 reads FQNEAQ (reference sequence). The CDR3 DNA sequence: TGTGCCGGTGAGGGGGGCCTTTCCTACGAGCAGTACTTC. Residues: CAGEGGLSYEQYF.

Here the CDR3 DNA reads TGTGCCAGCAGCACAGGACAGGGGGCGATCTACAATGAGCAGTTCTTC. It is translated as CASSTGQGAIYNEQFF. The gene calls are TRBV2 and TRBJ2-1, with TRBD1 matching 11 bases. J gave up 3 bases and V 6 bases, and 7 bases lay outside the gene matches. CDR1 is SNHLY and CDR2 is FYNNEI in the germline V gene. CDR3 size: 16 residues. Complete variable domain (other parts from reference TRBV2 and TRBJ2-1): EPEVTQTPSHQVTQMGQEVILRCVPISNHLYFYWYRQILGQKVEFLVSFYNNEISEKSEIFDDQFSVERPDGSNFTLKIRSTKLEDSAMYFCASSTGQGAIYNEQFFGPGTRLTVL.

The V and J genes are TRBV11-2 and TRBJ2-2; no clear D gene. V was trimmed by 5 bases and J by 7 bases, leaving 11 bases between them. Germline V gene lookup returns CDR1 SGHAT and CDR2 FQNNGV. The CDR3 spans 13 residues. The CDR3, as DNA: TGTGCCAGCAGCCCACTGTGGAACGGGGAGCTGTTTTTT. It encodes CASSPLWNGELFF.